This entry features one TCR beta chain sequence. This entry comes from a study of immune characterization of retroperitoneal liposarcoma. TCRdb re-analysed the PCR reads in MiXCR, keeping a single row per CDR3 protein. The table lists about 8,200 distinct CDR3 sequences, over 40% of them singletons. There are 15 residues in the CDR3. CDR1 is MNHEY and CDR2 is SMNVEV in the germline V gene (reference sequence). The V end lost 3 bases, the J end lost 4 bases, and 13 bases lay between the germline ends. The sequencing sample was made of tumor tissue. The clonotype was recovered from a male donor with retroperitoneal liposarcoma. This chain uses TRBV27 with TRBJ2-4, with D maybe TRBD2 (6 bases). The CDR3 bases are TGTGCCAGCAGTTTGGGGGGAGACACAAAAAACATTCAGTACTTC. This codes for CASSLGGDTKNIQYF.